The 6 T cell receptor beta chains below all came from one sample that was sequenced in a study of CD8+ T cells in alopecia areata. It was cDNA, reverse transcribed from extracted RNA, that served as the sequencing template. TCRdb's copy holds only in-frame clones and misses some; the assay was immunoSEQ multiplex PCR. The table has 120,000 or so clones, 35% to 40% seen once; the top ten hold 3% to 3.5%. The sequenced sample consisted of CD4+ T cells sorted from blood. All receptors derive from a human donor with alopecia areata.

The chain carries TRBV7-9 and TRBJ2-7; D unresolved. Trimming took off 4 bases at V and 4 bases at J, with 20 bases between the two ends. This CDR3 comprises 16 residues. Germline assignment: CDR1 SEHNR and CDR2 FQNEAQ (reference sequence). In nucleotides, the CDR3 is TGTGCCAGCAGCTCGGAGCAGGTCCTCTACTCTTACGAGCAGTACTTC. As protein: CASSSEQVLYSYEQYF.

The V call is TRBV2, the J call TRBJ1-2, with D possibly matching TRBD1 (5 bases). Germline V gene sequence: CDR1 SNHLY, CDR2 FYNNEI. Trimming took 2 bases from V and 4 from J, leaving 14 bases between them. CDR3 length: 15 amino acids. The CDR3 DNA follows: TGTGCCAGCAGTGAATGGCCCAGGGCCCCCTATGGCTACACCTTC. Translating gives CASSEWPRAPYGYTF.

The rearrangement uses TRBV7-2 and TRBJ1-2; D is perhaps TRBD1 (5 bases). The CDR3 has 16 residues. Trimming cost V 11 bases and J 4 bases, with 26 bases left between them. Per the germline V gene, CDR1 is SGHTA and CDR2 is FQGNSA. CDR3 in DNA: TGTGCCTCGGGCGGGGCTGGCAGGGCCCCCGGCTATGGCTACACCTTC. It encodes CASGGAGRAPGYGYTF.

The chain is built from TRBV6-6 and TRBJ1-2; D is unresolved. Germline CDR1 is MNHNY and CDR2 is SVGAGI (reference sequence). This CDR3 contains 14 residues. V was cut by 6 bases and J by 4 bases, with 15 bases left in between. DNA for the CDR3: TGTGCCAGCAGCCAAGACCGGACGGCCTATGGCTACACCTTC. Its translation: CASSQDRTAYGYTF.

The rearrangement links TRBV30 to TRBJ1-1; tentative D call: TRBD1 (5 bases). The CDR3 consists of 15 residues. V was clipped by 3 bases and J by 1 base, with 15 bases between them. Germline lookup yields CDR1 GTSNPN and CDR2 SVGIG (reference sequence). In DNA, the CDR3 is TGTGCCTGGAGCCGGGGCGCCGGGGGGAACACTGAAGCTTTCTTT. Encoded protein: CAWSRGAGGNTEAFF.

This clone showed up just a few times. The chain carries TRBV4-3 and TRBJ2-7; D is unclear. Between the trimmed V and J ends, which lost 4 bases and 0 bases, there was a span of 10 bases. The CDR3 covers 14 residues. CDR1 is LGHNA and CDR2 is YSLEER in the germline V gene. CDR3 nucleotide sequence: TGCGCCAGCAGCCCCGGAGAGCACTCCTACGAGCAGTACTTC. This encodes CASSPGEHSYEQYF.